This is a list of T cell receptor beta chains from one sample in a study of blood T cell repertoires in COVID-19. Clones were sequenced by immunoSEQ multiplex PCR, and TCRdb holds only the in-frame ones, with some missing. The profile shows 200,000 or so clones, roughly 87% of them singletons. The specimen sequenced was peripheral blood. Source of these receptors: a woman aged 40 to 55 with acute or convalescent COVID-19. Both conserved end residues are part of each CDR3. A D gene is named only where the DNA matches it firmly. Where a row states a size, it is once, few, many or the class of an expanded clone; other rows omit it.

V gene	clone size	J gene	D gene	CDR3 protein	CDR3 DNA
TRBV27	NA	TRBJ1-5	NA	CASSGDYNQPQHF	TGTGCCAGCAGTGGGGACTACAATCAGCCCCAGCATTTT
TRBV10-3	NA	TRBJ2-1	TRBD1	CAISEKTGFDEQFF	TGTGCCATCAGTGAGAAGACAGGGTTCGATGAGCAGTTCTTC
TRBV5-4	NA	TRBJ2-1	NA	CASSLFRFRETGQFF	TGTGCCAGCAGCTTATTTCGGTTCCGGGAAACGGGGCAGTTCTTC
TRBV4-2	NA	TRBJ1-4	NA	CASSPGLQNEKLFF	TGTGCCAGCAGCCCGGGACTGCAGAATGAAAAACTGTTTTTT
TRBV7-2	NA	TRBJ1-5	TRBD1	CASSSDRNQPQHF	TGTGCCAGCAGCTCGGACAGGAATCAGCCCCAGCATTTT
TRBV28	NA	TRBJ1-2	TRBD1	CASSSAQGIDYGYTF	TGTGCCAGCAGTTCAGCACAGGGGATCGACTATGGCTACACCTTC
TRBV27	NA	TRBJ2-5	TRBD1	CASSLFGTEKRETQYF	TGTGCCAGCAGTTTGTTTGGGACAGAAAAAAGGGAGACCCAGTACTTC
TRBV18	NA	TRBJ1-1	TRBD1	CASSRGQGNTEAFF	TGTGCCAGCTCTCGTGGACAGGGGAACACTGAAGCTTTCTTT
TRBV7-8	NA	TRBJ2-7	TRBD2	CASSLSRTSGSSYEQYF	TGTGCCAGCAGCTTATCCCGGACTAGCGGGAGCTCCTACGAGCAGTACTTC
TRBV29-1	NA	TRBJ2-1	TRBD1	CSVEIWTGGIPYNEQFF	TGCAGCGTTGAAATCTGGACAGGGGGAATCCCTTACAATGAGCAGTTCTTC
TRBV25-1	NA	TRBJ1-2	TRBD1	CASSVTGGGYGYTF	TGTGCCAGCAGTGTCACAGGGGGCGGCTATGGCTACACCTTC
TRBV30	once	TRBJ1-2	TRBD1	CAWSGQGAGGYTF	TGTGCCTGGAGTGGACAGGGGGCAGGGGGCTACACCTTC
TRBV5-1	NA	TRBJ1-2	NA	CASSSQGNYGYTF	TGCGCCAGCAGCTCCCAGGGGAACTATGGCTACACCTTC
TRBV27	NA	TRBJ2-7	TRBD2	CASSSGLAGGPYEQYF	TGTGCCAGCAGTTCGGGACTAGCGGGAGGTCCCTACGAGCAGTACTTC
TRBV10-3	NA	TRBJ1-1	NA	CAISYQGEAFF	TGTGCCATCAGTTATCAGGGGGAAGCTTTCTTT
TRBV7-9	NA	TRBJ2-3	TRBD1	CASSLTQGVTDTQYF	TGTGCCAGCAGCTTAACACAGGGGGTTACGGATACGCAGTATTTT
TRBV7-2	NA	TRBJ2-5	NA	CATHLGTLYGVGETQYF	TGTGCCACTCACCTCGGGACTTTATATGGTGTCGGCGAGACCCAGTACTTC
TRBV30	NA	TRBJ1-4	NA	CAWNSPGGYNEKLFF	TGTGCCTGGAATAGCCCCGGGGGGTATAATGAAAAACTGTTTTTT
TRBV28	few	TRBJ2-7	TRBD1	CASSFFPGQSSYEQYF	TGTGCCAGCAGTTTCTTCCCGGGACAGAGCTCCTACGAGCAGTACTTC
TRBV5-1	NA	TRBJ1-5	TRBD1	CASSLARQGGQPQHF	TGCGCCAGCAGCTTGGCCCGACAGGGAGGTCAGCCCCAGCATTTT
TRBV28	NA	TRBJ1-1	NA	CASPPGGEKNTEAFF	TGTGCCAGCCCCCCTGGGGGGGAAAAGAACACTGAAGCTTTCTTT
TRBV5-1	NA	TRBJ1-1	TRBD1	CASSPKQGLMNTEAFF	TGCGCCAGCAGCCCTAAACAGGGGCTCATGAACACTGAAGCTTTCTTT
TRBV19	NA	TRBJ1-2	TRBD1	CASSINQGAANYGYTF	TGTGCCAGTAGTATCAATCAGGGGGCGGCTAACTATGGCTACACCTTC
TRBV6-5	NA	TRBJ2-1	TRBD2	CASEGAGVNEQFF	TGTGCCAGTGAGGGAGCGGGAGTCAATGAGCAGTTCTTC
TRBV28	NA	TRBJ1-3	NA	CASSLVGASFSGNTIYF	TGTGCCAGCAGTTTGGTAGGGGCCTCGTTCTCTGGAAACACCATATATTTT
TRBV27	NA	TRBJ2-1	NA	CASTPSQQAEQFF	TGTGCCAGCACTCCATCCCAACAGGCTGAGCAGTTCTTC
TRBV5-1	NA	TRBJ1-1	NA	CASSFFPPGMNTEAFF	TGCGCCAGCAGCTTCTTTCCCCCAGGGATGAACACTGAAGCTTTCTTT